The source of this TCR beta chain is a study of cytomegalovirus exposure and HLA in healthy donors. Study-wide results and limits: Cytomegalovirus status was reportedly diagnosed by the classifier with high sensitivity and specificity. The availability of immune exposure information extended only to CMV serostatus. TCR beta chain V- and J-gene trimming was linked, in a later analysis, to a missense variant in DCLRE1C.

Germline V gene sequence: CDR1 MNHNS, CDR2 SASEGT. The CDR3 runs 13 residues. The V end lost 5 bases, the J end lost 8 bases, and 15 bases lay between the germline ends. For this clone: Its cognate antigen is unknown.

PCR employed 60 Vbeta and 13 Jbeta primers. Measured with immunoSEQ multiplex PCR; TCRdb has only the in-frame clones, and not every one. The table lists 180,000 or so clones, roughly three quarters of them singletons. The chain combines TRBV6-1 with TRBJ1-2; D remains ambiguous. The material sequenced was PBMCs. This TCR was sampled from a woman between 25 and 40 years old in good health and CMV-seropositive. The CDR3 DNA sequence: TGTGCCAGCAGTCCACCCAGGTATTACGGCTACACCTTC. Translating it yields CASSPPRYYGYTF.